What follows is one TCR beta chain and its context. No antigen is known for it. The same CDR3 can be traced to other DNA sequences in this sample. Profiling relied on immunoSEQ multiplex PCR, and the TCRdb table lists in-frame clones only, not all of them. This table has over 7,500 clones, about 77% appearing once. These data are taken from a study of graft-versus-host responses after intestinal transplantation. Study background: Each recipient received a multivisceral, liver-intestinal, or isolated intestinal graft.

Notes on the study in general: Recipient bone marrow held GvH clones, some seen earlier in ileum or blood. Researchers found peak circulating GvH clone levels linked to early post-transplant HvG declines.

This CDR3 has 18 residues. Looked up from germline, CDR1 is SGHKS and CDR2 is YYEKEE (reference sequence). V lost 0 bases and J lost 1, with 14 bases in between. Graft tissue processing released intraepithelial and lamina propria lymphocytes. The chain carries TRBV5-5 and TRBJ1-6, with D possibly being TRBD1 (5 bases). The clonotype comes from a human patient who received an intestinal transplant, so some T cells may come from the graft donor. Specimen: ileum tissue, collected around 450 days after intestinal transplantation. CDR3 in amino acids: CASSLVGGVGSYNSPLHF. The CDR3 DNA reads as TGTGCCAGCAGCTTGGTAGGAGGGGTCGGTTCCTATAATTCACCCCTCCACTTT.